Below, 10 T cell receptor beta chains from the same sample are listed, as sequenced in a study of blood T cell repertoires in COVID-19. Profiled with immunoSEQ multiplex PCR; TCRdb holds only in-frame clones, not every one. The sample shows 200,000 to 300,000 clones, around 86% of them seen only once. Sample: peripheral blood. These receptors originate from a man between 40 and 49 years old who had recovered from COVID-19.

The chain links TRBV6-2 or TRBV6-3 to TRBJ2-5, with TRBD1 matching over 9 bases. Per germline, CDR1 MNHEY and CDR2 SVGEGT. V lost 5 bases to trimming and J lost 1 base; unmatched junction nucleotides: 8. The length of the CDR3 is 16 residues. CDR3 sequence reads: CASSRPGTGIQETQYF. In nucleotides, the CDR3 is TGTGCCAGCAGTCGTCCCGGGACAGGGATCCAAGAGACCCAGTACTTC.

The chain has TRBV5-6 and TRBJ1-4; TRBD1 agrees at 7 bases. Germline CDR1 and CDR2: SGHDT and YYEEEE. V shed 3 bases, J shed 5 bases, and the junction held 7 bases outside the gene matches. The CDR3 is 15 amino acids. The CDR3 DNA follows: TGTGCCAGCAGCTCCACAGGGGCGTCAAATGAAAAACTGTTTTTT. Encoded protein: CASSSTGASNEKLFF.

V is TRBV6-5 and J is TRBJ2-2; TRBD1 agrees at 9 bases. The CDR3 has 14 amino acids. V shed 4 bases, J shed 7 bases, and the junction held 4 bases outside the gene matches. Germline V CDR1 and CDR2: MNHEY, SVGAGI. The chain's CDR3 is CASSSGQGGGELFF. The DNA for the CDR3 is TGTGCCAGCAGTTCGGGACAGGGCGGCGGGGAGCTGTTTTTT.

This clone was seen only once. V gene TRBV7-2 combines with J gene TRBJ2-5; weak D call: TRBD1 (6 bases). This CDR3 spans 15 amino acids. Per the germline V gene, CDR1 is SGHTA and CDR2 is FQGNSA. Trimming took off 5 bases at V and 1 base at J, with 14 bases between the two ends. The CDR3 bases are TGTGCCAGCAGCGCCCAACAGGGCGGCCAAGAGACCCAGTACTTC. Translation gives CASSAQQGGQETQYF.

This chain links TRBV6-5 with TRBJ2-7; 9 bases line up with TRBD1. The CDR3 sequence is 15 residues long. Per the germline V gene, CDR1 is MNHEY and CDR2 is SVGAGI. The V gene end was trimmed by 8 bases and the J gene end by 3 bases; junction bases not matched to a gene: 11. The CDR3 protein is CASRSTGGRVYEQYF. The CDR3 DNA is TGTGCCAGCCGGAGTACAGGGGGCCGTGTCTACGAGCAGTACTTC.

The J gene is TRBJ1-5, the V gene TRBV3-1 (or the pseudogene TRBV3-2); the D gene is possibly TRBD1 (6 bases). The CDR3 is 13 residues long. V lost 3 bases and J 5 bases, leaving 8 bases between the germline ends. Looked up from germline, CDR1 is LGHDT and CDR2 is YNNKEL (reference sequence). The CDR3: CASSQDSYQPQHF. The CDR3 DNA reads as TGTGCCAGCAGCCAGGACAGCTATCAGCCCCAGCATTTT.

The rearrangement links TRBV6-5 to TRBJ1-3; the match to TRBD1 covers 12 bases. Trimming removed 5 bases from V and 7 bases from J; junction bases left unmatched: 3. The CDR3 is 14 amino acids. From germline, CDR1 is MNHEY and CDR2 SVGAGI. The CDR3 sequence: CASSPGTGGNTIYF. CDR3 DNA: TGTGCCAGCAGTCCTGGGACAGGGGGCAACACCATATATTTT.

The chain has TRBV5-1 and TRBJ1-1; D not resolved. This CDR3 contains 13 residues. The V gene's germline CDR1 is SGHRS and CDR2 YFSETQ. V lost 5 bases, J lost 2 bases, and 10 bases lay in between. The CDR3 DNA reads as TGCGCCAGCAGGTCGACTATCAACACTGAAGCTTTCTTT. Its protein product is CASRSTINTEAFF.

This chain links TRBV5-1 with TRBJ2-2, with TRBD2 matching 10 bases. V was clipped by 0 bases and J by 3 bases; unmatched bases: 5. CDR1 SGHRS and CDR2 YFSETQ come from the germline V gene. The CDR3 runs 17 residues. The CDR3 DNA reads TGCGCCAGCAGCTTGGTAGCGGGAGGTTGGGACACCGGGGAGCTGTTTTTT. Translation: CASSLVAGGWDTGELFF.

The chain carries TRBV19 and TRBJ2-1; D call uncertain. Germline CDR1 LNHDA, CDR2 SQIVND (reference sequence). V gave up 1 base and J gave up 5 bases, with 15 bases separating them. The CDR3 loop spans 16 amino acids. The CDR3: CASSIVPRPINNEQFF. In DNA, the CDR3 is TGTGCCAGTAGTATAGTCCCTAGACCTATTAACAATGAGCAGTTCTTC.